By share of the sample, the clone carrying this T cell receptor (beta chain) is medium-sized. The antigen remains undetermined. Treatment described: treatment-naive control, cytoreductive nephrectomy. The tumor was a clear cell renal cell carcinoma. This specimen belongs to a study of radiation and T cells in renal cell carcinoma. Study outcomes and limitations: Compared with controls, irradiated tumors showed greater TCR clonality.

The method was immunoSEQ multiplex PCR; TCRdb's version includes in-frame clones alone and lacks a portion of them. This table holds more than 15,000 clones, about 55% found once. The origin of this receptor is a man aged 50-59 years with renal cell carcinoma. The material was tumor tissue, obtained from a patient whose treatment was nephrectomy without radiotherapy.

CDR3 sequence (DNA): TGCAGCGTTTTGAGGTTGAGCACTGAAGCTTTCTTT. Translation gives CSVLRLSTEAFF. The chain has TRBV29-1 and TRBJ1-1; unclear D gene. The CDR3 totals 12 residues. The germline gives CDR1 SQVTM, CDR2 ANQGSEA. Trimming pared 5 bases from V and 4 bases from J, leaving 11 bases between.